The source of this TCR beta chain is a study of molecular identifiers for immune sequencing clone quantification. Losses at the gene ends were 6 bases for V and 6 bases for J; bases not matched to a gene: 7. CDR1 and CDR2 (germline): MNHEY, SVGEGT. The CDR3 totals 14 residues. With listed TCR primers and previously described methods, bulk TCR libraries were prepared. TCRdb redid the calling of the PCR reads with MiXCR, one entry per CDR3 protein. The repertoire holds under 650,000 distinct CDR3 sequences, 20% seen once, with 0.75% to 0.95% in the top ten. This clonotype has at least ten counts. Naive CD8 T cell sorting was performed on the CD8+CD4-CCR7+CD45RA+ phenotype.

The TCR originated in a human donor in good health. Some libraries in this study had Jurkat cell RNA spiked in. V and J are TRBV6-2 or TRBV6-3 and TRBJ2-1; 8 nucleotides match TRBD2. Sequencing was performed on naive CD8+ T cells from blood, with Jurkat cell RNA spiked in. Sample subset: FACS-sorted CD8+CD4-CCR7+CD45RA+ naive T cells. The CDR3, as DNA: TGTGCCAGCAGGTCCTTACTAGCGGCCAATGAGCAGTTCTTC. Its protein product is CASRSLLAANEQFF.